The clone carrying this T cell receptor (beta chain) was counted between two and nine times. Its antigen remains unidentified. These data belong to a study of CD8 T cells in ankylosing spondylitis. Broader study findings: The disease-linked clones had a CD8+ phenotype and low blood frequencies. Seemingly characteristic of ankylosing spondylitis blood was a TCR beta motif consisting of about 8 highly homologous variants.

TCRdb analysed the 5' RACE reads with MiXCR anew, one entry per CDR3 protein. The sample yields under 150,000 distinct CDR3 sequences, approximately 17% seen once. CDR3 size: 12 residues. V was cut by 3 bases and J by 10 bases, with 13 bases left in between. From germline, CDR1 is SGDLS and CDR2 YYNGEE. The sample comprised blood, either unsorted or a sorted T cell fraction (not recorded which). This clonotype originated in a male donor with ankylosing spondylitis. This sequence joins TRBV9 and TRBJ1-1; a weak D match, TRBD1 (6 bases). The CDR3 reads CASSGGGGIAFF. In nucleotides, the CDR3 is TGTGCCAGCAGCGGCGGAGGGGGGATAGCTTTCTTT. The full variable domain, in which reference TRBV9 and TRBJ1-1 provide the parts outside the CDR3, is DSGVTQTPKHLITATGQRVTLRCSPRSGDLSVYWYQQSLDQGLQFLIQYYNGEERAKGNILERFSAQQFPDLHSELNLSSLELGDSALYFCASSGGGGIAFFGQGTRLTVV.